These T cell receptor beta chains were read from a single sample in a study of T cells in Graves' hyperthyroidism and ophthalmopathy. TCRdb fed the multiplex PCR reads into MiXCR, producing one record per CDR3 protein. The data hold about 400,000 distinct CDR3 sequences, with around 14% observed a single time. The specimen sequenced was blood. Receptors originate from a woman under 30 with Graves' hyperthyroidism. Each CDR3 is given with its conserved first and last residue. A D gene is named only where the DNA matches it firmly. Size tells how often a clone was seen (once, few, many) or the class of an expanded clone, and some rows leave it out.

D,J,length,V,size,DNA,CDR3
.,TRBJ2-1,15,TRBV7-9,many,TGTGCCAGCAGCTTACAAAGCGCGGCCTACAATGAGCAGTTCTTC,CASSLQSAAYNEQFF
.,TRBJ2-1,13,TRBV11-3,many,TGTGCCTCCTCAGGGGCCCTAGGTCGGGAGCAGTTCTTC,CASSGALGREQFF
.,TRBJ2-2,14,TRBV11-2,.,TGTGCCAGCAGCCGGGACACTAACACCGGGGAGCTGTTTTTT,CASSRDTNTGELFF
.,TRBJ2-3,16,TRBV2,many,TGTGCCAGCAGTAGTCACCAGGGGACTAGCACAGATACGCAGTATTTT,CASSSHQGTSTDTQYF
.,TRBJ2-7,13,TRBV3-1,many,TGTGCCAGCAGCCGTCAGAGGTCCTACGAGCAGTACTTC,CASSRQRSYEQYF
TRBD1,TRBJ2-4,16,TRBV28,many,TGTGCCAGCAGTTCCCGGACAGGGATTGCCAAAAACATTCAGTACTTC,CASSSRTGIAKNIQYF
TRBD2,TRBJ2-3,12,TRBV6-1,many,TGTGCCAGCAGCGGGAGGGCAGATACGCAGTATTTT,CASSGRADTQYF
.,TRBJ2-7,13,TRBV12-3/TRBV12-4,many,TGTGCCAGCAGTGCCGGGCCGCTGGACGAGCAGTACTTC,CASSAGPLDEQYF
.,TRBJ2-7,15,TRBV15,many,TGTGCCACCAGCAGAGCCCTGACAGCCTCCTACGAGCAGTACTTC,CATSRALTASYEQYF
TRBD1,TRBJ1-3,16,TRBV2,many,TGTGCCAGCAGTGAATCACAGGGGCGCGCTGGAAACACCATATATTTT,CASSESQGRAGNTIYF
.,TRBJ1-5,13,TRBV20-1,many,TGCAGTGCGGGGGGTGGCGGCAATCAGCCCCAGCATTTT,CSAGGGGNQPQHF
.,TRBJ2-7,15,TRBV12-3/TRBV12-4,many,TGTGCCAGCAGTTTAGGATCCGGGAGACGAGACGAGCAGTACTTC,CASSLGSGRRDEQYF
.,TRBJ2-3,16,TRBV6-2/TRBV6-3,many,TGTGCCAGCAGGGGGCACAGGGGGGAGGGAACAGATACGCAGTATTTT,CASRGHRGEGTDTQYF
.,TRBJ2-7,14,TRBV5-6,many,TGTGCCAGCAGCTTGGCCAACACCGCCTACGAGCAGTACTTC,CASSLANTAYEQYF
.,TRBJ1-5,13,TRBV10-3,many,TGTGCCATCCGGCAGAATAGCAATCAGCCCCAGCATTTT,CAIRQNSNQPQHF
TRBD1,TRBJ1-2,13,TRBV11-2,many,TGTGCCAGCAGCGAAACAGGGGTTGATGGCTACACCTTC,CASSETGVDGYTF
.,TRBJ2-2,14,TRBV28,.,TGTGCCAGCACCCCCCCAACAGGGTTCGGGGAGCTGTTTTTT,CASTPPTGFGELFF